This section outlines one TCR beta chain sequence together with its context. Antigen unknown. This CDR3 has 16 amino acids. V lost 7 bases to trimming and J lost 5 bases; unmatched junction nucleotides: 13. CDR1 is WSHSY, CDR2 SAAADI, per germline. TCRdb's table, derived via immunoSEQ multiplex PCR, lists solely in-frame clones and lacks some. The table lists approximately 85,000 clones, approximately 90% of them singletons. These data are taken from a study of graft-versus-host responses after intestinal transplantation. Overall study context: Isolated intestinal, liver-intestinal, or multivisceral transplants were what recipients had.

Findings and limits, study-wide: Recipient marrow harbored GvH clones, some of which surfaced first in ileum or blood.

The gene calls are TRBV10-2 and TRBJ2-2, with 7 bases lining up with TRBD1. This sample comprised unstimulated CD8+ T cells sorted from spleen or lymph node cells, obtained before transplant. The sequence was obtained from a human donor who was the organ donor for an intestinal transplant. As DNA, the CDR3 is TGCGCCAGCAAGTTTACGTCAGGGGGTCCGACCGGGGAGCTGTTTTTT. This translates into CASKFTSGGPTGELFF.